The present T cell receptor beta chain was sequenced within a study of T cell responses to AZD1222 COVID-19 vaccine. Sequencing used immunoSEQ multiplex PCR; TCRdb keeps in-frame clones, though not all of them. The top ten hold around 1.1% of the sample, which has some 160,000 clones, roughly nine tenths seen once. The TCR originated in an adult who received the AZD1222 COVID-19 vaccine. The sample here was peripheral blood, taken 28 days after the second AZD1222 dose.

CDR3 coding DNA: TGTGCCATCAGTGATCAGGGCAGGGTGGGTCAGCCCCAGCATTTT. Its protein is CAISDQGRVGQPQHF. This chain joins TRBV10-3 and TRBJ1-5; D is possibly TRBD1 (5 bases). Between the trimmed V and J ends, which lost 3 bases and 6 bases, there was a span of 15 bases. CDR1 is ENHRY, CDR2 SYGVKD, per germline. This CDR3 is built from 15 residues.